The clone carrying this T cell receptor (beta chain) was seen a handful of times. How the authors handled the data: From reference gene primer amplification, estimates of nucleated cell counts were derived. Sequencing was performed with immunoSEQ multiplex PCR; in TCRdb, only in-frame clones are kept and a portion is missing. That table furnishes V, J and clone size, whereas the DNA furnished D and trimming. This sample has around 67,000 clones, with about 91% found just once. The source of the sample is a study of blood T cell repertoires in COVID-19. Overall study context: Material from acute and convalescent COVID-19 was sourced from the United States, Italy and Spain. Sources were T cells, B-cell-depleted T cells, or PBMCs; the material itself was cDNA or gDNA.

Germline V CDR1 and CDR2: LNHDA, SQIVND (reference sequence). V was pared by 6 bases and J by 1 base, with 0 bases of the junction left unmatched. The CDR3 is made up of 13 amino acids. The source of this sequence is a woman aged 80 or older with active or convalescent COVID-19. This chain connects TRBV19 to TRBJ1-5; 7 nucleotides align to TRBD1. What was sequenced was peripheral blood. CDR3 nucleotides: TGTGCCAGTAGGGGACAGAGCAATCAGCCCCAGCATTTT. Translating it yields CASRGQSNQPQHF.